The entry below gives a single TCR beta chain sequence along with its context. No cognate antigen has been identified for it. No qualities accompany the bases; no much larger clone lies one base away. This entry is derived from a study of CD8 T cells in Susac syndrome (dated by TCRdb to about 2019). Notes on the research overall: Whether CD8+ T cell activation and differentiation in Susac syndrome was antigen driven was tested using repertoire sequencing. CD8+ T cell repertoire clonality was compared between more than 9 healthy donors, roughly 14 Susac syndrome patients and approximately 15 multiple sclerosis patients. What the authors observed across the whole study: The number of individuals in the TCR sequencing and HLA analysis was acknowledged as relatively small.

High-throughput TCR beta sequencing profiled peripheral blood CD8+ and CD4+ T cells from healthy donors, Susac syndrome patients and multiple sclerosis patients. Treatment-naive patients with stable or active relapsing-remitting disease fulfilling revised McDonald criteria were used as multiple sclerosis controls. Bulk CD8+ and CD4+ T cells were purified magnetically by negative isolation, whereas CD8+ TEMRA cells were enriched by FACS. Blood was collected in EDTA tubes and processed within 24 hours, with PBMCs isolated through density gradient centrifugation. PBMCs destined for TCR sequencing were cryopreserved in liquid nitrogen and later thawed in a 37 °C water bath. The sorted or isolated CD4+, CD8+ and CD8+ TEMRA cells had a purity of 90% or higher. RNA was extracted using the RNeasy kit, and about 0.45 to 1 ug of the RNA was reverse transcribed with random hexamers. The immunoSEQ multiplex PCR assay, which covers 54 Vbeta and 13 Jbeta segments, was used to amplify TCR beta CDR3 regions. PCR amplification bias was corrected using a synthetic template baseline for primer optimization and computational correction. As for the original processing: Reads were assigned to V, D and J genes according to IMGT and analyzed in immunoSEQ Analyzer, with only productive sequences retained. To calculate clonality, Shannon entropy was normalized by log2 of the number of productive unique sequences and then subtracted from one. For each patient and control, public and private clones were evaluated within the 100 most prevalent clones. A clone was defined as Susac-specific if it was absent from the healthy and MS cohorts, from some 1,100 published viral clones and from other ImmuneACCESS disease sequences. TCRdb applied fastp at Q25 and MiXCR to the public reads, then kept only in-frame beta chains. Entries that share a CDR3 protein sequence are merged under the most common genes and DNA. The V and J calls follow TCRdb's processing rather than the paper's. The sample data list some 300,000 distinct CDR3 sequences, and 70% to 90% of these were observed just once. The ten largest clones capture approximately 0.11% of the sample.

The CDR3 covers 14 residues, taking in both the cysteine and the phenylalanine. Only CDR3 DNA remains: 42 bases, in frame from the first base. Trimming costs V 1 base and J 4 bases, and their ends lie 10 bases apart. Based on the germline V gene (reference sequence), the CDR1 and CDR2 sequences are LNHDA and SQIVND. Here the chain combines TRBV19 and TRBJ1-1; no D segment can be confidently identified. The sequence was collected from a human donor with multiple sclerosis. The sample was CD8+ T cells from PBMCs. The CDR3 here reads CASSIAAGVTEAFF. The sequence in DNA is TGTGCCAGTAGTATAGCGGCAGGAGTCACTGAAGCTTTCTTT.